Following are 15 T cell receptor beta chains from one sample sequenced in a study of cytomegalovirus exposure and HLA in healthy donors (TCRdb year 2017). The method was the immunoSEQ multiplex PCR assay. What TCRdb holds here is the immuneACCESS table cut down to in-frame rearrangements. Part of the clones is not present; checked against another copy, under half of the missing clones reflect an unresolved V gene, and the others are unexplained. The sample table holds under 100,000 clones, of which roughly 97% were seen once. The top ten clonotypes cover 0.78% of the sample. What was sequenced was PBMCs. The receptor set was obtained from a man aged 18 to 30 in good health and CMV-seronegative.

This CDR3 reads CAWSGGTGGAGEAFF. In DNA, the CDR3 is TGTGCCTGGAGTGGAGGGACAGGGGGCGCGGGTGAAGCTTTCTTT. The chain has TRBV30 and TRBJ1-1; TRBD1 aligns across 12 bases. This CDR3 spans 15 amino acids. CDR1 and CDR2 from the germline V gene are GTSNPN and SVGIG (reference sequence). With 1 base clipped from V and 7 bases from J, the junction kept 7 bases outside the gene matches.

This chain uses TRBV27 with TRBJ2-6; D not certain. CDR3 length: 15 residues. Trimming removed 4 bases from V and 0 bases from J, with 7 bases in between. Germline V gives CDR1 MNHEY, CDR2 SMNVEV (reference sequence). CDR3 DNA sequence: TGTGCCAGCAGTTCCACAGACTCTGGGGCCAACGTCCTGACTTTC. Its protein product is CASSSTDSGANVLTF.

The V call is TRBV27, the J call TRBJ1-5; D is unresolved. Germline lookup yields CDR1 MNHEY and CDR2 SMNVEV (reference sequence). The CDR3 is 17 amino acids. V dropped 4 bases and J dropped 0 bases, with 16 bases sitting between them. This CDR3 reads CASSSFTGKYSNQPQHF. The CDR3 coding sequence is TGTGCCAGCAGTTCGTTCACCGGGAAGTATAGCAATCAGCCCCAGCATTTT.

J is TRBJ2-2 and V is TRBV10-1; 9 nucleotides agree with TRBD2. V gave up 5 bases and J gave up 4 bases; unmatched junction bases: 5. Germline loops: CDR1 WNHNN, CDR2 SYGVQD (reference sequence). CDR3 size: 15 residues. CDR3 in DNA: TGCGCCAGCAGTAGGACTAGCGAGGCCACCGGGGAGCTGTTTTTT. Its protein product is CASSRTSEATGELFF.

V is TRBV10-1 and J is TRBJ1-3, with D perhaps matching TRBD1 (6 bases). The CDR3 totals 17 residues. The V gene's germline CDR1 is WNHNN and CDR2 SYGVQD (reference sequence). The V gene lost 6 bases and the J gene lost 4 bases, with 22 bases spanning the gap. The CDR3: CASSGRGGGGLGNTIYF. As DNA, the CDR3 is TGCGCCAGCAGCGGACGGGGAGGGGGAGGGCTGGGAAACACCATATATTTT.

The chain has TRBV10-1 and TRBJ2-1; D is unresolved. This CDR3 region has 16 residues. Germline CDR1 and CDR2: WNHNN and SYGVQD (reference sequence). V lost 2 bases and J 4 bases, leaving 15 bases between the germline ends. CDR3 coding DNA: TGCGCCAGCAGTGAGAATTCTTTAGCTCAGTACAATGAGCAGTTCTTC. It codes for CASSENSLAQYNEQFF.

The gene calls are TRBV2 and TRBJ2-7; TRBD1 is a possible D gene (5 bases). The CDR3 loop spans 13 amino acids. CDR1 and CDR2 from the germline V gene are SNHLY and FYNNEI. V lost 4 bases, J lost 3 bases, and 10 bases lay in between. CDR3 in DNA: TGTGCCAGCAGTGTGACAGTAGACTACGAGCAGTACTTC. Translation gives CASSVTVDYEQYF.

The rearrangement uses TRBV30 and TRBJ1-1, with D unclear. V shed 3 bases and J shed 3 bases, with 23 bases lying between them. This CDR3 comprises 17 residues. CDR1 is GTSNPN, CDR2 SVGIG, per germline (reference sequence). For the CDR3, the DNA is TGTGCCTGGAGCCTAACTCGGGGTCGGAGGAGGGACACTGAAGCTTTCTTT. This encodes CAWSLTRGRRRDTEAFF.

The chain uses TRBV7-9 and TRBJ1-3; D unclear. Germline-derived CDR1 and CDR2 are SEHNR and FQNEAQ (reference sequence). The ends were cut back, 1 base at V and 0 bases at J, with 13 bases in the middle. This CDR3 has 17 residues. CDR3 DNA: TGTGCCAGCAGCTTAGGAGGAGCGTCTGACTCTGGAAACACCATATATTTT. Translating gives CASSLGGASDSGNTIYF. The whole variable domain, remainder taken from reference TRBV7-9 and TRBJ1-3, is DTGVSQNPRHKITKRGQNVTFRCDPISEHNRLYWYRQTLGQGPEFLTYFQNEAQLEKSRLLSDRFSAERPKGSFSTLEIQRTEQGDSAMYLCASSLGGASDSGNTIYFGEGSWLTVV.

The rearrangement links TRBV2 to TRBJ2-1; 13 bases match TRBD2. The CDR3 sequence is 15 residues long. J was trimmed by 6 bases and V by 9 bases; bases with no gene match: 8. CDR1 and CDR2 (germline): SNHLY, FYNNEI. Here the CDR3 reads CASDTGLAGVNEQFF. The CDR3 DNA sequence: TGTGCCAGTGACACAGGACTAGCGGGAGTCAATGAGCAGTTCTTC.

In its sample, this clone was seen once. The chain is built from TRBV7-9 and TRBJ1-3, with D possibly TRBD1 on 6 matching bases. The CDR3 sequence is 16 residues long. The V end was cut by 1 base, the J end by 0 bases, with 10 bases between. CDR1 and CDR2 from the germline V gene are SEHNR and FQNEAQ (reference sequence). CDR3 DNA sequence: TGTGCCAGCAGCTTAGGGACAGTGAACTCTGGAAACACCATATATTTT. Its translation: CASSLGTVNSGNTIYF.

CDR3 coding DNA: TGCGCCAGCAGCGGGGCCGGGACAGGGGACGAGCAGTACTTC. It codes for CASSGAGTGDEQYF. The rearrangement joins TRBV5-1 to TRBJ2-5; 10 bases are shared with TRBD1. The tail of the sequence fits TRBJ2-7 better, so the J call may be wrong. There are 14 residues in the CDR3. Germline V gives CDR1 SGHRS, CDR2 YFSETQ.

This clone appeared a single time. This chain uses TRBV19 with TRBJ2-2; D not resolved. The CDR3 runs 14 residues. Trimming left V 4 bases short and J 1 base short, with 7 bases between. In germline, CDR1 is LNHDA, CDR2 SQIVND (reference sequence). In DNA form, the CDR3 reads TGTGCCAGTAGTACCCCAGGGAACACCGGGGAGCTGTTTTTT. This sequence encodes CASSTPGNTGELFF.

The chain uses TRBV6-6 and TRBJ1-1, with a weak D call TRBD1 (6 bases). CDR3 size: 13 residues. CDR1 and CDR2 (germline): MNHNY, SVGAGI (reference sequence). The germline V and J ends were trimmed by 6 bases and 1 base, with 9 bases remaining between them. Here the CDR3 reads CASSKGGNTEAFF. DNA for the CDR3: TGTGCCAGCAGCAAAGGGGGGAACACTGAAGCTTTCTTT.

The chain links TRBV29-1 to TRBJ2-3; D unclear. The CDR3 runs to 15 residues. V gave up 3 bases and J gave up 4 bases, with 17 bases separating them. Germline loops: CDR1 SQVTM, CDR2 ANQGSEA. CDR3 sequence: CSVDGGSLDPDTQYF. In DNA form, the CDR3 reads TGCAGCGTTGACGGCGGCAGCTTAGACCCAGATACGCAGTATTTT.